This T cell receptor beta chain is from a study of CD4 T cells in relation to SARS-CoV-2 and coronaviruses. The overall study: Negative control cultures got HIV-1 Nef peptides or no peptide. The restricting HLA molecule for shared crossreactive spike epitopes was mapped. General study results and limits: Crossreactive clones expanded significantly less to SARS-CoV-2 than monoreactive clones. In roughly 65% of donors, memory CD4+ clonotypes crossrecognized SARS-CoV-2 and at least one common cold coronavirus spike.

Profiled with immunoSEQ multiplex PCR; TCRdb holds only in-frame clones, not every one. This repertoire shows tens of thousands of clones, 60% to 80% found once; its top ten account for 9% to 15%. This clone occurred a few times. The antigen is not known. Unexposed donor CD4+ T cells date from about 2010-2019, before the COVID-19 pandemic. Isolation of CD4+ T cells took place after about eleven days in culture. The CDR3 is 15 residues long. The germline V gene has CDR1 SGHRS and CDR2 YFSETQ. The V end was cut by 9 bases, the J end by 5 bases, with 20 bases between. The sequence was collected from a human donor in good health. The sample was CD4+ T cells from PBMCs, cultured in vitro. J is TRBJ2-2 and V is TRBV5-1, with D possibly matching TRBD1 (6 bases). The CDR3 region is CATNPGQIQTGELFF. CDR3 in DNA: TGCGCCACCAACCCCGGACAGATACAGACCGGGGAGCTGTTTTTT.